This T cell receptor (beta chain) was sequenced during a study of technical replicates of blood from a few donors. Produced via immunoSEQ multiplex PCR; TCRdb's table is partial and in-frame only. Altogether around 80,000 clones are present, roughly 98% being singletons, with the ten largest covering approximately 0.15%. Source material: T cells isolated from PBMCs. This clonotype was obtained from a human donor in good health.

In nucleotides, the CDR3 is TGTGCCAGCAGCGGGGGCCCAGATACGCAGTATTTT. It encodes CASSGGPDTQYF. V and J are TRBV7-9 and TRBJ2-3, with a weak D call TRBD1 (6 bases). The germline V gene has CDR1 SEHNR and CDR2 FQNEAQ (reference sequence). This CDR3 has 12 amino acids. Deletions cut 5 bases from V and 4 bases from J, with 7 bases between.